Listed below are T cell receptor beta chains from one sample, sequenced in a study of cytomegalovirus exposure and HLA in healthy donors. Data came from immunoSEQ multiplex PCR; TCRdb stores just in-frame clones and leaves some out. This table holds more than 140,000 clones, more than 60% found once. The specimen sequenced was PBMCs. The receptor set was obtained from a female donor in good health and CMV-seronegative. Both conserved end residues are part of each CDR3. Fields, in order: V gene, D gene, J gene, clone size, CDR3 protein, CDR3 DNA. A D gene is named only where the DNA matches it firmly. A row's size may be missing; if present it is once, few, many or a size class.

>TRBV28|.|TRBJ1-2|.
CASSSPGYGYTF
TGTGCCAGCAGTTCGCCGGGTTATGGCTACACCTTC
>TRBV28|.|TRBJ2-3|few
CASISGSQGSDTQYF
TGTGCCAGCATCTCAGGGTCCCAGGGTTCAGATACGCAGTATTTT
>TRBV29-1|TRBD2|TRBJ2-5|.
CSVDSGTSGGETQYF
TGCAGCGTCGATTCCGGGACTAGCGGGGGGGAGACCCAGTACTTC
>TRBV15|TRBD1|TRBJ2-3|.
CATSTGSEDTQYF
TGTGCCACGTCGACAGGGTCTGAAGATACGCAGTATTTT
>TRBV12-5|.|TRBJ2-1|.
CATHPGTHSGNEQFF
TGTGCTACCCACCCCGGGACTCACTCTGGGAATGAGCAGTTCTTC
>TRBV18|TRBD1|TRBJ1-1|.
CASSPGQESEAFF
TGTGCCAGCTCACCCGGACAGGAGTCTGAAGCTTTCTTT
>TRBV2|TRBD1|TRBJ1-5|.
CASSWAQGGTQPQHF
TGTGCCAGCAGTTGGGCCCAGGGGGGTACCCAGCCCCAGCATTTT
>TRBV4-1|.|TRBJ1-4|.
CASSQAPGPGEKLFF
TGCGCCAGCAGCCAAGCCCCCGGTCCAGGGGAAAAACTGTTTTTT
>TRBV9|.|TRBJ2-7|once
CASSVVGSSYEQYF
TGTGCCAGCAGCGTAGTGGGCAGCTCCTACGAGCAGTACTTC
>TRBV7-2|TRBD2|TRBJ2-7|.
CASSLVAGASYEQYF
TGTGCCAGCAGCTTAGTAGCGGGGGCCTCCTACGAGCAGTACTTC
>TRBV5-1|.|TRBJ2-6|.
CASSLSGANVLTF
TGCGCCAGCAGCCTTTCTGGGGCCAACGTCCTGACTTTC
>TRBV10-3|TRBD2|TRBJ2-1|.
CAISESGSGVILNEQFF
TGTGCCATCAGTGAGTCGGGTAGCGGGGTAATTTTGAATGAGCAGTTCTTC
>TRBV2|TRBD1|TRBJ1-5|once
CASSVQGALEPQHF
TGTGCCAGCAGCGTACAGGGGGCCTTAGAGCCCCAGCATTTT
>TRBV18|TRBD1|TRBJ2-1|few
CASSLQTGGQNEQFF
TGTGCCAGCTCACTCCAGACAGGGGGGCAAAATGAGCAGTTCTTC
>TRBV5-4|TRBD2|TRBJ2-7|.
CASSWSGVYEQYF
TGTGCCAGCAGCTGGAGCGGGGTCTACGAGCAGTACTTC
>TRBV19|TRBD1|TRBJ1-2|.
CASSMGQGTNYGYTF
TGTGCCAGTAGTATGGGACAGGGCACCAACTATGGCTACACCTTC
>TRBV13|TRBD2|TRBJ2-7|once
CASSLLAGDPYEQYF
TGTGCCAGCAGCTTACTGGCGGGGGATCCCTACGAGCAGTACTTC
>TRBV7-2|.|TRBJ2-7|.
CASSLPFRSHEQYF
TGTGCCAGCAGCCTCCCTTTTAGATCGCACGAGCAGTACTTC
>TRBV19|TRBD2|TRBJ2-1|.
CASSILAGDNEQFF
TGTGCCAGTAGTATCCTAGCGGGGGACAATGAGCAGTTCTTC
>TRBV5-1|.|TRBJ1-2|.
CASRPLPGPDYGYTF
TGCGCCAGCAGACCCCTCCCAGGGCCAGACTATGGCTACACCTTC
>TRBV7-8|.|TRBJ2-3|.
CASSYSASTDTQYF
TGTGCCAGCAGCTACTCCGCTAGCACAGATACGCAGTATTTT
>TRBV10-3|.|TRBJ2-1|.
CAISERESSYNEQFF
TGTGCCATCAGTGAGCGAGAGAGCTCCTACAATGAGCAGTTCTTC
>TRBV5-6|TRBD2|TRBJ2-5|.
CASSSGTSGRTQYF
TGTGCCAGCAGTTCCGGGACTAGCGGCAGGACCCAGTACTTC
>TRBV9|.|TRBJ1-3|.
CASSVGVGGNTIYF
TGTGCCAGCAGCGTCGGGGTGGGAGGAAACACCATATATTTT
>TRBV27|.|TRBJ2-5|.
CASSFSRVGGGETQYF
TGTGCCAGCAGTTTCAGTAGGGTCGGAGGCGGGGAGACCCAGTACTTC
>TRBV10-1|TRBD2|TRBJ2-7|.
CASSEEGTNYEQYF
TGCGCCAGCAGTGAAGAAGGGACTAACTACGAGCAGTACTTC
>TRBV10-3|.|TRBJ2-5|once
CAISDGSQETQYF
TGTGCCATCAGTGATGGGAGCCAAGAGACCCAGTACTTC
>TRBV7-2|.|TRBJ2-5|.
CASSLQETQYF
TGTGCCAGCAGCCTACAAGAGACCCAGTACTTC
>TRBV4-1|TRBD1|TRBJ1-2|.
CASSQDRDSNYPYGYTF
TGCGCCAGCAGCCAAGATCGGGACAGTAATTACCCCTATGGCTACACCTTC